Listed below are T cell receptor beta chains from one sample, sequenced in a study of blood T cells in healthy people across ages. Via MiXCR, TCRdb re-called the 5' RACE reads, giving one row per CDR3 protein. The sample contains under 700,000 distinct CDR3 sequences, around 24% of which appear only once. These data were also reused for a study on T cells of mothers and their children.

Sequenced input: blood. The receptors shown here come from a boy younger than 18 in good health. Both conserved end residues are trimmed from each CDR3. Clone size appears in some rows only: once, few, many, or a class for an expanded clone.

clone_size | v_call | cdr3_aa
few | TRBV7-9 | ASSLMGTSGTSTDTQY
few | TRBV12-3/TRBV12-4 | ASSQGQGGQPQH
- | TRBV27 | ASSIMGNTGELF
- | TRBV25-1 | ASSTGGGTQY
few | TRBV7-2 | ASSWVQGSGQETQY
- | TRBV12-3/TRBV12-4 | ASRLGGGLISYNSPLH
few | TRBV4-1 | ASSQDRNEGPYEQY
many | TRBV27 | ASSLGANTEAF
- | TRBV6-5 | ASSYVRGLTEAF
few | TRBV20-1 | SAEGGLTEAF
many | TRBV11-2 | ASSLGVKETQY
- | TRBV10-3 | AISESRTDYGYT
- | TRBV5-5 | ASSAGQGRYGYT
- | TRBV5-5 | ASSTRTGKDNYGYT
few | TRBV7-6 | ASSAGNQDEQF
many | TRBV7-2 | ASRGRSYEQY
few | TRBV27 | ASSYRPQQGTYEQY
many | TRBV9 | ASSVAGERETQY
- | TRBV7-3 | ASSQGQLNTGELF
few | TRBV4-3 | ASSQGTGGRTGELF
- | TRBV28 | ASSLIGTGANEQF
- | TRBV28 | ASSFSSGSETQY
- | TRBV20-1 | SADVGAYEQY
- | TRBV9 | ASSTPTSRTDTQY
few | TRBV28 | ASSLFRGTTNEKLF
- | TRBV7-6 | ASSLVSRQEQF
few | TRBV2 | ASSEDESDTSYNEQF
few | TRBV12-3/TRBV12-4 | ASSFGGPYGYT
- | TRBV20-1 | SARSPGTSGGNEQF
- | TRBV2 | ASSVRRYEQY
- | TRBV12-3/TRBV12-4 | ASSPQWDEQF
- | TRBV27 | ASSIGANYGYT
few | TRBV28 | ASSFQTGGRSDTQY
few | TRBV27 | ASSLSGQSYEQY
few | TRBV9 | ASSVVGTSKETRY
- | TRBV27 | ASSFGGGVGEQY
- | TRBV7-9 | ASSPGPVQGPQH
many | TRBV27 | ASSLGQLYEQY
- | TRBV5-6 | ASSLRIINYEQY
many | TRBV28 | ASSLQGDEQF
few | TRBV5-1 | ASIPNFGGELF
- | TRBV2 | ASRDLSGGYYNEQF
- | TRBV12-3/TRBV12-4 | ASSFWQGTRDEQY
few | TRBV30 | AWSWTFDEQF
few | TRBV12-5 | ASGLVLGQGPYSGANVLT
few | TRBV18 | ASSPLQGYGYT
few | TRBV6-2/TRBV6-3 | ASIGSSGYEQY
- | TRBV28 | ASNEGSPDTQY
few | TRBV18 | ASSPQLGGQYQETQY
few | TRBV28 | ASRGQGADNQPQH
few | TRBV7-9 | ASSSHVRGKEKLF
many | TRBV7-2 | ASSLVAYEQY
few | TRBV15 | ATSRLTTYEQY
few | TRBV2 | ASSVGANNEQF
few | TRBV12-3/TRBV12-4 | ASSSPTGTYEQY
- | TRBV20-1 | SARQPISSSGGYETQY
- | TRBV27 | ASSFWVGQQETQY
- | TRBV20-1 | SALRTSDEKLF
- | TRBV18 | ASSPIQGSGREETQY
- | TRBV7-2 | ASSLDLAGGWDEQF